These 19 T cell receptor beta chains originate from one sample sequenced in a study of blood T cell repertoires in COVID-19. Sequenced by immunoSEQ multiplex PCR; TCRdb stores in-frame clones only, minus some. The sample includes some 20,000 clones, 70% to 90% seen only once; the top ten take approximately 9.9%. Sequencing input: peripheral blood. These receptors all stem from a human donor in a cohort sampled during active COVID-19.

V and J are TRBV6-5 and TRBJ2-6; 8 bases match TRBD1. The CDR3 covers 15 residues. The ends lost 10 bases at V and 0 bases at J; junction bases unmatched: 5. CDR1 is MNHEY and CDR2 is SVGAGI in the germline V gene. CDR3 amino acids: CAIADRVSGANVLTF. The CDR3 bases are TGTGCCATTGCGGACAGGGTCTCTGGGGCCAACGTCCTGACTTTC.

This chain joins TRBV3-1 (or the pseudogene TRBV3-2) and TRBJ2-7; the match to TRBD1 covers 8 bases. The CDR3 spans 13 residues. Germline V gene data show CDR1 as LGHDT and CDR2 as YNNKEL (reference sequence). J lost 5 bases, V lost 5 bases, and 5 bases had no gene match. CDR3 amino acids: CASSTGQGDEQYF. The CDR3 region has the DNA TGTGCCAGCAGCACTGGACAGGGTGACGAGCAGTACTTC.

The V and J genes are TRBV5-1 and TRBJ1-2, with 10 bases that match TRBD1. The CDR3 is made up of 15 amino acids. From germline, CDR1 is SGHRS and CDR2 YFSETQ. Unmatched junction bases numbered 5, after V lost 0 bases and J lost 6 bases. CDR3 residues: CASSLGRTGGNGYTF. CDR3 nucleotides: TGCGCCAGCAGCTTGGGCCGGACAGGGGGGAATGGCTACACCTTC.

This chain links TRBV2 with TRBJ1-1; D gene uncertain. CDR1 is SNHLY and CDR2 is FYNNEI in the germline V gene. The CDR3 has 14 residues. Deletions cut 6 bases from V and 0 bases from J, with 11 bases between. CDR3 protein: CASRDDGMNTEAFF. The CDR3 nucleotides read TGTGCCAGCAGGGATGACGGGATGAACACTGAAGCTTTCTTT. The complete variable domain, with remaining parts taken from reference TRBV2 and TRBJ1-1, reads EPEVTQTPSHQVTQMGQEVILRCVPISNHLYFYWYRQILGQKVEFLVSFYNNEISEKSEIFDDQFSVERPDGSNFTLKIRSTKLEDSAMYFCASRDDGMNTEAFFGQGTRLTVV.

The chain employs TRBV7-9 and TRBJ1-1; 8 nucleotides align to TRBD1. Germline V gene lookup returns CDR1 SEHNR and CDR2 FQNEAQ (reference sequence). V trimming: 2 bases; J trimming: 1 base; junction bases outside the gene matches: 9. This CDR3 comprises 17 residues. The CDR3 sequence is CASSLLDRVASNTEAFF. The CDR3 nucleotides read TGTGCCAGCAGCTTATTGGACAGGGTTGCCTCGAACACTGAAGCTTTCTTT.

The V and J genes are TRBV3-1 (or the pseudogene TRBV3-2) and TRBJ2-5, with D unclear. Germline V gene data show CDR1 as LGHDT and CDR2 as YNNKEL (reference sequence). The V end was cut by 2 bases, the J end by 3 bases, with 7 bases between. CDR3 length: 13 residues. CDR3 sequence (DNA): TGTGCCAGCAGCCAATTTGTAAAAGAGACCCAGTACTTC. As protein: CASSQFVKETQYF.

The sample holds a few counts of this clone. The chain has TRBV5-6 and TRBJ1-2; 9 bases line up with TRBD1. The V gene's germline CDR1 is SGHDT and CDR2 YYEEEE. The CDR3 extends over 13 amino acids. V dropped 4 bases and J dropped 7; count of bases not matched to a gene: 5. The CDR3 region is CASSKGQGGGYTF. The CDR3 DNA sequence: TGTGCCAGCAGCAAGGGACAGGGAGGTGGCTACACCTTC. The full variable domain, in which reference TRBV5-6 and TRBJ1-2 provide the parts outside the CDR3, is DAGVTQSPTHLIKTRGQQVTLRCSPKSGHDTVSWYQQALGQGPQFIFQYYEEEERQRGNFPDRFSGHQFPNYSSELNVNALLLGDSALYLCASSKGQGGGYTFGSGTRLTVV.

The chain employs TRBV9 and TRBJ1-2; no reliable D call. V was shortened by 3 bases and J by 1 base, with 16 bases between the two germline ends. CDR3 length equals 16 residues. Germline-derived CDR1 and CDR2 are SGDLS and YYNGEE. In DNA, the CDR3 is TGTGCCAGCAGCGGAGCTGCGGACTCCCATAACTATGGCTACACCTTC. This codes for CASSGAADSHNYGYTF.

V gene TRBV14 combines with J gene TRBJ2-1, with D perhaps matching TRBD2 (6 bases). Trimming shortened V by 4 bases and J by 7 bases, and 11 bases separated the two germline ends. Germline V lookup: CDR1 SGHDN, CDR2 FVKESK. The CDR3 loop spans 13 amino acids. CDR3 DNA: TGTGCCAGCAGCCGACTAGTCGAGAATGAGCAGTTCTTC. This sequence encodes CASSRLVENEQFF.

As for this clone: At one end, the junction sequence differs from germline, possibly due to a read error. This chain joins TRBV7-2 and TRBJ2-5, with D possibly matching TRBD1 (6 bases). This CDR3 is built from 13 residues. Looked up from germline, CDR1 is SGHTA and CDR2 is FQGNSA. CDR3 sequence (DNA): TGTGCCAGCAGCTTAGTACAGGGAGAGGCCCAGTACTTC. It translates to CASSLVQGEAQYF.

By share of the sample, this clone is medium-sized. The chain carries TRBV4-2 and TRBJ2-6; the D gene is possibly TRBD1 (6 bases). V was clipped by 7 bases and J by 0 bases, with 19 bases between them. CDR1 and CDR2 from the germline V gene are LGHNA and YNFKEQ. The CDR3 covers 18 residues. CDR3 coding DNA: TGTGCCAGCACCACACACGAGGACAGTTTCTCTGGGGCCAACGTCCTGACTTTC. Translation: CASTTHEDSFSGANVLTF.

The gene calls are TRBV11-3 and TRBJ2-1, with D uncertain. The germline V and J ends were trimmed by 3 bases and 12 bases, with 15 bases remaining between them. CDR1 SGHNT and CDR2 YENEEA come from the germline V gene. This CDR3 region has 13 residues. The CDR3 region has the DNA TGTGCCAGCAGCTTGCGGAGTACGGTTCGGCAGTTCTTC. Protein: CASSLRSTVRQFF. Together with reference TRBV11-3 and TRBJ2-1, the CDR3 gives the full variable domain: EAGVVQSPRYKIIEKKQPVAFWCNPISGHNTLYWYLQNLGQGPELLIRYENEEAVDDSQLPKDRFSAERLKGVDSTLKIQPAELGDSAVYLCASSLRSTVRQFFGPGTRLTVL.

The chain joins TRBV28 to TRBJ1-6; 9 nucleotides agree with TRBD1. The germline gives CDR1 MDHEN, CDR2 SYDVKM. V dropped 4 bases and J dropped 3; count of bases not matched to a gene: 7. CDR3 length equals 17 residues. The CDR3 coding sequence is TGTGCCAGCAGTTCGGACAGGGGCAACAACTATAATTCACCCCTCCACTTT. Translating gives CASSSDRGNNYNSPLHF. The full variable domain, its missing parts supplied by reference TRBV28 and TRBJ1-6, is DVKVTQSSRYLVKRTGEKVFLECVQDMDHENMFWYRQDPGLGLRLIYFSYDVKMKEKGDIPEGYSVSREKKERFSLILESASTNQTSMYLCASSSDRGNNYNSPLHFGNGTRLTVT.

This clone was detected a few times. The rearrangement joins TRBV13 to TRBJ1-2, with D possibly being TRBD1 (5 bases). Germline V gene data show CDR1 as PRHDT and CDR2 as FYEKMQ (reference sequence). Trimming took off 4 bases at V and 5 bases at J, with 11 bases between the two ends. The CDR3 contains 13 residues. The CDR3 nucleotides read TGTGCCAGCAGCTCAGACAGAAAATATGGCTACACCTTC. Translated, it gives CASSSDRKYGYTF.

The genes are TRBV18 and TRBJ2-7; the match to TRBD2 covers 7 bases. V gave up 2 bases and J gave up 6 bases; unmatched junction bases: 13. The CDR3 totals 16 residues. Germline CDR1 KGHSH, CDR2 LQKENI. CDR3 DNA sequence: TGTGCCAGCTCACCAACCGAGAGCGGGATGCTTCCCGAGCAGTACTTC. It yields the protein CASSPTESGMLPEQYF. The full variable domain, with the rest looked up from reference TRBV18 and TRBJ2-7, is NAGVMQNPRHLVRRRGQEARLRCSPMKGHSHVYWYRQLPEEGLKFMVYLQKENIIDESGMPKERFSAEFPKEGPSILRIQQVVRGDSAAYFCASSPTESGMLPEQYFGPGTRLTVT.

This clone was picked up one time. CDR3 nucleotides: TGTGCCAGCAGCACCGGGGTCAACTATGGCTACACCTTC. As protein: CASSTGVNYGYTF. J is TRBJ1-2 and V is TRBV11-2; D not resolved. V was cut by 5 bases and J by 2 bases, with 9 bases left in between. In germline, CDR1 is SGHAT, CDR2 FQNNGV. CDR3 length equals 13 residues.

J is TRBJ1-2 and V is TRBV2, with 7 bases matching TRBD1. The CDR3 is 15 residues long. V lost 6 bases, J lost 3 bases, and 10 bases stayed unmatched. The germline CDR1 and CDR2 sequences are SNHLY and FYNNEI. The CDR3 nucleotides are TGTGCCAGCAGAGAGACTTCGGGACAGCACTATGGCTACACCTTC. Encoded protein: CASRETSGQHYGYTF.

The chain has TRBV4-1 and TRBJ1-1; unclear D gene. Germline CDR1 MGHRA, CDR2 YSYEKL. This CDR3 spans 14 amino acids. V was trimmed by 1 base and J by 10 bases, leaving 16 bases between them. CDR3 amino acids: CASSQGPLPGRAFF. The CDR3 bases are TGCGCCAGCAGCCAAGGCCCCCTCCCAGGTCGAGCTTTCTTT.

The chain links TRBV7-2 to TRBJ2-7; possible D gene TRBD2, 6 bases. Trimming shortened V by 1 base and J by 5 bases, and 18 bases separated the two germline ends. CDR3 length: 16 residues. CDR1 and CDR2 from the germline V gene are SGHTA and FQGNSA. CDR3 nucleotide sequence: TGTGCCAGCAGCTTAGAACTAGGAGGAGGGTCCCACGAGCAGTACTTC. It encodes CASSLELGGGSHEQYF. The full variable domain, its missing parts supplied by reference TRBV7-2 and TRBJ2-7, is GAGVSQSPSNKVTEKGKDVELRCDPISGHTALYWYRQSLGQGLEFLIYFQGNSAPDKSGLPSDRFSAERTGGSVSTLTIQRTQQEDSAVYLCASSLELGGGSHEQYFGPGTRLTVT.